The next 10 T cell receptor beta chains were all read from a single sample in a study of PD-1 blockade in classical Hodgkin lymphoma. Libraries were prepared by immunoSEQ multiplex PCR; TCRdb keeps only in-frame clonotypes and omits some of them. Among fewer than 40,000 clones listed, 88% were seen once. The time point denotes: newly diagnosed, previously untreated cHL patient sample. The authors purified CD4+ T cells from thawed PBMCs by magnetic negative selection. The sample was CD4+ T cells from blood. These receptors were collected from a human donor with classical Hodgkin lymphoma.

This clone was found once. V gene TRBV6-1 combines with J gene TRBJ2-7; D perhaps matches TRBD2 (6 bases). This CDR3 is built from 14 residues. V lost 6 bases and J 7 bases, leaving 19 bases between the germline ends. Germline CDR1 is MNHNS and CDR2 is SASEGT. The CDR3 loop is CASRKGGGAGEQYV. Here the CDR3 DNA reads TGTGCCAGCAGGAAGGGTGGAGGGGCGGGAGAGCAGTACGTC.

This clone was detected once. The chain is built from TRBV2 and TRBJ1-1, with D maybe TRBD1 (6 bases). Germline lookup yields CDR1 SNHLY and CDR2 FYNNEI. This CDR3 has 13 residues. Trimming pared 1 base from V and 11 bases from J, leaving 14 bases between. The CDR3 DNA follows: TGTGCCAGCAGTGAAGGACAGGTGGAGGGCGCTTTCTTT. It yields the protein CASSEGQVEGAFF.

CDR3 in DNA: TGTGCCAGCTCACCGACCCTAGCGGATTACAATGAGCAGTTCTTC. It yields the protein CASSPTLADYNEQFF. The J gene is TRBJ2-1, the V gene TRBV18, with 7 bases matching TRBD2. Germline lookup yields CDR1 KGHSH and CDR2 LQKENI. V lost 3 bases and J lost 4; bases outside the gene matches: 6. The CDR3 totals 15 residues. The variable domain in full, completed from reference TRBV18 and TRBJ2-1, reads NAGVMQNPRHLVRRRGQEARLRCSPMKGHSHVYWYRQLPEEGLKFMVYLQKENIIDESGMPKERFSAEFPKEGPSILRIQQVVRGDSAAYFCASSPTLADYNEQFFGPGTRLTVL.

The gene calls are TRBV18 and TRBJ1-5, with a possible D match to TRBD1 (6 bases). V was trimmed by 1 base and J by 4 bases, leaving 11 bases between them. CDR3 length: 15 amino acids. Germline assignment: CDR1 KGHSH and CDR2 LQKENI. The CDR3 DNA follows: TGTGCCAGCTCACCACGGGGGGCAGGGAATCAGCCCCAGCATTTT. Translation gives CASSPRGAGNQPQHF.

The chain couples TRBV7-9 to TRBJ2-3; 9 bases align to TRBD1. The V and J ends lost 7 bases and 1 base, in that order; junction bases with no gene match: 12. The germline gives CDR1 SEHNR, CDR2 FQNEAQ (reference sequence). The CDR3 covers 17 residues. Here the CDR3 reads CASTGWDRDMGTDTQYF. The CDR3 DNA is TGTGCCAGCACCGGCTGGGACAGGGATATGGGCACAGATACGCAGTATTTT. Full variable domain (remainder filled in from reference TRBV7-9 and TRBJ2-3): DTGVSQNPRHKITKRGQNVTFRCDPISEHNRLYWYRQTLGQGPEFLTYFQNEAQLEKSRLLSDRFSAERPKGSFSTLEIQRTEQGDSAMYLCASTGWDRDMGTDTQYFGPGTRLTVL.

The gene calls are TRBV29-1 and TRBJ1-2; D remains unclear. Germline V lookup: CDR1 SQVTM, CDR2 ANQGSEA. The CDR3 is 12 amino acids. Between the trimmed V and J ends, which lost 3 bases and 5 bases, there was a span of 10 bases. The CDR3 loop reads CSVDDSFYGYTF. The CDR3 DNA is TGCAGCGTTGACGACTCTTTTTATGGCTACACCTTC.

The chain joins TRBV10-3 to TRBJ2-3; perhaps TRBD1 as D (6 bases). The CDR3 spans 15 residues. V was trimmed by 2 bases and J by 1 base, leaving 10 bases between them. Germline CDR1 is ENHRY and CDR2 is SYGVKD. The CDR3 DNA reads as TGTGCCATCAGTGAGGTCAGGGGAGGCACAGATACGCAGTATTTT. Amino acids: CAISEVRGGTDTQYF.

V gene TRBV6-1 combines with J gene TRBJ2-1, with 7 bases lining up with TRBD2. Germline V gives CDR1 MNHNS, CDR2 SASEGT. The CDR3 is 17 residues long. The V segment lost 2 bases and the J segment 0 bases; nucleotides outside the gene matches: 7. CDR3 sequence reads: CASSELPSGASYNEQFF. The CDR3 nucleotides read TGTGCCAGCAGTGAACTGCCCAGCGGGGCCTCCTACAATGAGCAGTTCTTC.

Here the CDR3 reads CASSPRGDSQETQYF. As DNA, the CDR3 is TGTGCCAGCAGCCCTAGAGGGGATTCCCAAGAGACCCAGTACTTC. V and J are TRBV11-1 and TRBJ2-5; D may be TRBD1 or TRBD2 (5 bases each). Germline V gene sequence: CDR1 SGHAT, CDR2 FQDESV (reference sequence). Trimming shortened V by 5 bases and J by 1 base, and 14 bases separated the two germline ends. The CDR3 length is 15 residues.

This clone was counted once. V usage is TRBV5-1 and J usage is TRBJ1-1; TRBD1 aligns across 9 bases. The CDR3 runs 15 residues. With 1 base clipped from V and 0 bases from J, the junction kept 1 base outside the gene matches. CDR1 SGHRS and CDR2 YFSETQ come from the germline V gene. The CDR3 loop is CASSLTGGVNTEAFF. The CDR3 bases are TGCGCCAGCAGCTTGACAGGGGGCGTGAACACTGAAGCTTTCTTT.